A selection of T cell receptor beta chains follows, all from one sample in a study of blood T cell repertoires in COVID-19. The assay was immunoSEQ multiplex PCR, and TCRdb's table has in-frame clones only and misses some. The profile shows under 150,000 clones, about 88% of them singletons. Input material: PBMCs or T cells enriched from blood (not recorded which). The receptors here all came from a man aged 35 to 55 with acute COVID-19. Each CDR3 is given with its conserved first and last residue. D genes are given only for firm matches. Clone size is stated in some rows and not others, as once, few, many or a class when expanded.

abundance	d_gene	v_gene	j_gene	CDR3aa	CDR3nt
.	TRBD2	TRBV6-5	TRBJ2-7	CASVASGSHEQYF	TGTGCCAGCGTGGCTAGCGGGAGCCACGAGCAGTACTTC
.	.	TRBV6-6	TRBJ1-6	CATIDQSRENSPLHF	TGTGCCACCATCGACCAATCTAGGGAGAATTCACCCCTCCACTTT
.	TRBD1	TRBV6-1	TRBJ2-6	CASSARTGGSGANVLTF	TGTGCCAGCAGTGCCAGGACAGGGGGATCTGGGGCCAACGTCCTGACTTTC
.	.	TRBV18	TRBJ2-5	CASSPRGDETQYF	TGTGCCAGCTCACCACGAGGCGACGAGACCCAGTACTTC
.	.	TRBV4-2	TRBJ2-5	CASSQGGIADRHF	TGTGCCAGCAGCCAAGGGGGAATAGCGGACAGGCACTTC
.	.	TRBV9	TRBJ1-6	CASSEGVNSPLHF	TGTGCCAGCAGCGAGGGGGTTAATTCACCCCTCCACTTT
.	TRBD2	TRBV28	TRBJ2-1	CASSRYQATSGRYNEQFF	TGTGCCAGCAGTCGTTATCAAGCGACTAGCGGGAGGTACAATGAGCAGTTCTTC
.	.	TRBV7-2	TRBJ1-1	CASGHYTMNTEAFF	TGTGCCAGCGGACACTACACGATGAACACTGAAGCTTTCTTT
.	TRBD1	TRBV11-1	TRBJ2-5	CASSLGQVETQYF	TGTGCCAGCAGCTTGGGACAGGTCGAGACCCAGTACTTC
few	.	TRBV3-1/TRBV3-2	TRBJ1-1	CASSQDYMNTEAFF	TGTGCCAGCAGCCAAGACTATATGAACACTGAAGCTTTCTTT
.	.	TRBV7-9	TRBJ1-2	CASSFQRGGGYTF	TGTGCCAGCAGCTTTCAAAGGGGAGGAGGCTACACCTTC
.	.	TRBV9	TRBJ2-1	CASSVAQGYQDEQFF	TGTGCCAGCAGCGTAGCACAGGGCTATCAGGATGAGCAGTTCTTC
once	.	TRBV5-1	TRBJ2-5	CASSAGFDQETQYF	TGCGCCAGCAGCGCCGGGTTTGATCAAGAGACCCAGTACTTC
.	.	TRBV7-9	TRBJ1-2	CASSLATTLGYGYTF	TGTGCCAGCAGCTTAGCCACCACTCTCGGCTATGGCTACACCTTC
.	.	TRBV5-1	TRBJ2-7	CASSFQGTTDEQYF	TGCGCCAGCAGTTTTCAGGGGACCACAGACGAGCAGTACTTC
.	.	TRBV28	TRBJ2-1	CASSAGPSSDEQFF	TGTGCCAGCAGCGCGGGACCGTCTTCGGATGAGCAGTTCTTC
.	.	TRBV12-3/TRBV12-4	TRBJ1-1	CASSFGRGTLF	.
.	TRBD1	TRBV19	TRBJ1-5	CASSQTGGSQPQHF	TGTGCCAGTAGCCAAACAGGGGGCAGTCAGCCCCAGCATTTT
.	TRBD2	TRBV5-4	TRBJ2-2	CASSPHGRAGGELFF	TGTGCCAGCAGCCCCCACGGGAGGGCCGGCGGGGAGCTGTTTTTT
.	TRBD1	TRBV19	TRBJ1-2	CASSPTRDSYGYTF	TGTGCCAGTAGCCCTACCCGGGACAGCTATGGCTACACCTTC
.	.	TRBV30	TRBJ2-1	CAWSLRLDNEQFF	TGTGCCTGGAGTCTTCGACTCGACAATGAGCAGTTCTTC
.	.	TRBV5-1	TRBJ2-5	CASSLGNGEETQYF	TGCGCCAGCAGCTTGGGAAACGGAGAAGAGACCCAGTACTTC
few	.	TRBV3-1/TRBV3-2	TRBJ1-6	CASSQIGWKEEDSPLHF	TGTGCCAGCAGCCAAATCGGATGGAAGGAGGAAGATTCACCCCTCCACTTT
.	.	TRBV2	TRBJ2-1	CASTLFNEQFF	TGTGCCAGCACCTTATTCAATGAGCAGTTCTTC
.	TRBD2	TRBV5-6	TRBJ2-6	CASSWTGGKGANVLTF	TGTGCCAGCAGCTGGACCGGGGGGAAAGGGGCCAACGTCCTGACTTTC
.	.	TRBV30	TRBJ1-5	CAWSGGLQGQPQHF	TGTGCCTGGAGTGGCGGACTCCAAGGGCAGCCCCAGCATTTT
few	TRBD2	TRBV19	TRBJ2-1	CASSIGESGGRYNEQFF	TGTGCCAGTAGTATAGGGGAGAGCGGGGGACGGTACAATGAGCAGTTCTTC
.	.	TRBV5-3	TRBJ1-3	CARSLGAGKGNTIYF	TGTGCCAGAAGCTTGGGCGCAGGGAAAGGAAACACCATATATTTT
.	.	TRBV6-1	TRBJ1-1	CASSEALRAAGWNTEAFF	TGTGCCAGCAGTGAAGCGCTTCGGGCGGCAGGGTGGAACACTGAAGCTTTCTTT
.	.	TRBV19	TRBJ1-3	CASSIPRISGNTIYF	TGTGCCAGTAGTATCCCCAGGATATCTGGAAACACCATATATTTT
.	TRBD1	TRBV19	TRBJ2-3	CASSTDRENTDTQYF	TGTGCCAGTAGTACGGACAGGGAGAACACAGATACGCAGTATTTT
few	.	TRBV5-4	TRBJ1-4	CASSLDRFNEKLFF	TGTGCCAGCAGCTTGGACAGGTTCAATGAAAAACTGTTTTTT
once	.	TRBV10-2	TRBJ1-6	CASSESNRNSPLHF	TGCGCCAGCAGTGAGTCAAACAGAAATTCACCCCTCCACTTT
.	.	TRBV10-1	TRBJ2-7	CASSDISYEQYF	TGCGCCAGCAGTGATATCTCCTACGAGCAGTACTTC
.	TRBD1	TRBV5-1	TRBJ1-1	CASSFTGGAGNTEAFF	TGCGCCAGCAGCTTCACAGGGGGCGCGGGGAACACTGAAGCTTTCTTT
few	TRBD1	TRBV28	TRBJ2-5	CASSNRGLGETQYF	TGTGCCAGCAGTAACAGGGGCCTCGGTGAGACCCAGTACTTC
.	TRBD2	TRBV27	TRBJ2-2	CASVGGRGNTGELFF	TGTGCCAGCGTCGGCGGGAGGGGGAACACCGGGGAGCTGTTTTTT
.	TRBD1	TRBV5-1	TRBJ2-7	CASSLGGTGGYEQYF	TGCGCCAGCAGCTTGGGGGGGACAGGGGGGTACGAGCAGTACTTC
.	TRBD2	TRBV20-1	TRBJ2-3	CSASLLAGGLGSTDTQYF	TGCAGTGCTAGTCTACTAGCGGGGGGCTTGGGGAGCACAGATACGCAGTATTTT
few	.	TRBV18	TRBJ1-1	CASSPLVWEDTEAFF	TGTGCCAGCTCACCACTCGTTTGGGAGGACACTGAAGCTTTCTTT
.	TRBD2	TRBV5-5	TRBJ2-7	CASSLGGSSGREKQYF	TGTGCCAGCAGCTTGGGGGGGTCTAGCGGGAGGGAAAAGCAGTACTTC
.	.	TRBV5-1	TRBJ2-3	CASGSHTDTQYF	TGCGCCAGCGGCTCCCACACAGATACGCAGTATTTT